This entry lists 20 T cell receptor beta chains sequenced from one sample in a study of T cell responses to AZD1222 COVID-19 vaccine. Sequencing was performed with immunoSEQ multiplex PCR; in TCRdb, only in-frame clones are kept and a portion is missing. The table has roughly 140,000 clones, just over 90% seen once. Source: peripheral blood, taken on day 0 of AZD1222 vaccination. All receptors come from an adult in good health.

The chain recombines TRBV15 with TRBJ1-2, with D hard to call. This CDR3 has 15 amino acids. Germline V CDR1 and CDR2: LNHNV, YYDKDF (reference sequence). Trimming took 4 bases from V and 4 from J, leaving 16 bases between them. In DNA form, the CDR3 reads TGTGCCACCAGCACCCGACGGACGAGTGGCTATGGCTACACCTTC. It codes for CATSTRRTSGYGYTF.

The chain employs TRBV5-4 and TRBJ2-2; 8 bases are shared with TRBD1. Germline CDR1 reads SGHNT; CDR2 reads YYREEE (reference sequence). The CDR3 length is 14 residues. The V gene end was trimmed by 5 bases and the J gene end by 6 bases; junction bases not matched to a gene: 6. The CDR3, as DNA: TGTGCCAGCAGTCAGGACAGGGCAGCCGGGGAGCTGTTTTTT. This encodes CASSQDRAAGELFF.

This clone was found a few times. The chain is built from TRBV5-1 and TRBJ2-7; 7 positions agree with TRBD1. The CDR3 runs to 12 residues. CDR1 is SGHRS and CDR2 is YFSETQ in the germline V gene. Germline trimming cut 3 bases from V and 5 bases from J; bases unmatched to any gene: 2. CDR3 nucleotide sequence: TGCGCCAGCAGCTACGACAGGGACGAGCAGTACTTC. Amino acid sequence: CASSYDRDEQYF.

The rearrangement joins TRBV7-8 to TRBJ1-1, with TRBD1 matching over 9 bases. V shed 4 bases and J 1 base; nucleotides not matched to a gene: 4. Germline CDR1 and CDR2: SGHVS and FQNEAQ. The CDR3 runs to 15 residues. The CDR3 protein is CASSSLTGGNTEAFF. Here the CDR3 DNA reads TGTGCCAGCAGCTCTTTGACAGGGGGGAACACTGAAGCTTTCTTT.

The J gene is TRBJ1-1, the V gene TRBV10-3, with no clear D. The CDR3 length is 14 residues. Germline CDR1 is ENHRY and CDR2 is SYGVKD. V was shortened by 1 base and J by 2 bases, with 8 bases between the two germline ends. The CDR3 region has the DNA TGTGCCATCAGTGAGTACCTGGTTAACACTGAAGCTTTCTTT. Residues: CAISEYLVNTEAFF.

The chain joins TRBV24-1 to TRBJ1-3; no firm D call. V lost 5 bases and J 3 bases, leaving 7 bases between the germline ends. Looked up from germline, CDR1 is KGHDR and CDR2 is SFDVKD. The CDR3 sequence is 13 residues long. The CDR3 DNA reads TGTGCCACCAGTGGTGGGTTTGGAAACACCATATATTTT. This codes for CATSGGFGNTIYF.

Only one count was recorded for this clone. The chain couples TRBV7-9 to TRBJ1-2; 8 nucleotides agree with TRBD1. CDR1 and CDR2 from the germline V gene are SEHNR and FQNEAQ (reference sequence). The CDR3 totals 15 residues. Losses at the gene ends were 3 bases for V and 4 bases for J; bases not matched to a gene: 7. The CDR3 DNA reads as TGTGCCAGCAGCTTTGGACAGGGAGGGATCTATGGCTACACCTTC. Encoded protein: CASSFGQGGIYGYTF. The full variable domain, with the rest looked up from reference TRBV7-9 and TRBJ1-2, is DTGVSQNPRHKITKRGQNVTFRCDPISEHNRLYWYRQTLGQGPEFLTYFQNEAQLEKSRLLSDRFSAERPKGSFSTLEIQRTEQGDSAMYLCASSFGQGGIYGYTFGSGTRLTVV.

The chain carries TRBV7-8 and TRBJ1-1, with 7 bases that match TRBD1. The CDR3 consists of 15 residues. The V segment lost 5 bases and the J segment 2 bases; nucleotides outside the gene matches: 8. CDR1 and CDR2 (germline): SGHVS, FQNEAQ. CDR3 sequence reads: CASSEPGTANTEAFF. CDR3 in DNA: TGTGCCAGCAGCGAACCCGGGACAGCAAACACTGAAGCTTTCTTT. Using reference TRBV7-8 and TRBJ1-1 for the parts outside the CDR3, the full variable domain is GAGVSQSPRYKVAKRGQDVALRCDPISGHVSLFWYQQALGQGPEFLTYFQNEAQLDKSGLPSDRFFAERPEGSVSTLKIQRTQQEDSAVYLCASSEPGTANTEAFFGQGTRLTVV.

The chain is built from TRBV11-2 and TRBJ2-3; D is ambiguous. V lost 1 base and J lost 4, with 9 bases in between. This CDR3 comprises 14 residues. The V gene's germline CDR1 is SGHAT and CDR2 FQNNGV. The CDR3 coding sequence is TGTGCCAGCAGCTTAGGGGGTGGTTCAGATACGCAGTATTTT. It is translated as CASSLGGGSDTQYF.

V is TRBV10-3 and J is TRBJ2-5; 11 nucleotides line up with TRBD2. Germline CDR1 reads ENHRY; CDR2 reads SYGVKD. This CDR3 is 15 amino acids long. Germline trimming cut 3 bases from V and 3 bases from J; bases unmatched to any gene: 3. The CDR3 region has the DNA TGTGCCATCAGTGACCCGGGACTAGCGGAAGAGACCCAGTACTTC. As protein: CAISDPGLAEETQYF.

This clone was observed a handful of times. The genes are TRBV4-1 and TRBJ1-4; D remains unclear. Germline loops: CDR1 MGHRA, CDR2 YSYEKL. Trimming left V 3 bases short and J 3 bases short, with 5 bases between. The CDR3 spans 13 residues. The CDR3 DNA reads TGCGCCAGCAGCCAGGGGTCTAATGAAAAACTGTTTTTT. It is translated as CASSQGSNEKLFF.

This clone was found once. The V gene is TRBV11-2, the J gene TRBJ2-7; D might be TRBD2 (6 bases). This CDR3 has 15 amino acids. Trimming stripped 1 base from V and 7 bases from J, with 17 bases between. Germline-derived CDR1 and CDR2 are SGHAT and FQNNGV. CDR3 in amino acids: CASSLVSGTGMEQYF. The CDR3 DNA reads TGTGCCAGCAGCTTAGTTTCAGGGACTGGCATGGAGCAGTACTTC.

This clone appeared a single time. The CDR3, as DNA: TGTGCCAGCAGCCCCCAGGGGGCTGAAGCTTTCTTT. It encodes CASSPQGAEAFF. This chain uses TRBV7-8 with TRBJ1-1; 7 bases line up with TRBD1. This CDR3 region has 12 residues. V was clipped by 5 bases and J by 6 bases; unmatched bases: 3. Germline V gene lookup returns CDR1 SGHVS and CDR2 FQNEAQ.

CDR3 in amino acids: CASSQRHNQPQHF. CDR3 bases: TGTGCCAGCAGCCAAAGACATAATCAGCCCCAGCATTTT. The J gene is TRBJ1-5, the V gene TRBV11-3, with D unresolved. V was clipped by 5 bases and J by 4 bases, with 9 bases between them. This CDR3 comprises 13 residues. Looked up from germline, CDR1 is SGHNT and CDR2 is YENEEA.

This chain connects TRBV7-3 to TRBJ2-2; tentative D call: TRBD2 (5 bases). V shed 2 bases and J shed 4 bases, with 8 bases lying between them. Germline CDR1 reads SGHTA; CDR2 reads FQGTGA. This CDR3 has 14 residues. CDR3 sequence: CASSLGGGTGELFF. CDR3 DNA sequence: TGTGCCAGCAGCTTAGGAGGAGGCACCGGGGAGCTGTTTTTT.

This sequence joins TRBV5-1 and TRBJ2-2; TRBD2 agrees at 11 bases. CDR3 length: 17 amino acids. The J segment lost 2 bases and the V segment lost 4 bases, leaving 7 bases of the junction unmatched. The germline V gene encodes CDR1 SGHRS and CDR2 YFSETQ. CDR3 sequence: CASSLMGLAANTGELFF. The CDR3 bases are TGCGCCAGCAGCCTAATGGGACTAGCGGCCAACACCGGGGAGCTGTTTTTT.

This rearrangement joins TRBV7-2 to TRBJ1-1, with D possibly TRBD1 on 5 matching bases. The length of the CDR3 is 14 residues. Germline values: CDR1 SGHTA, CDR2 FQGNSA. V lost 2 bases and J 2 bases, leaving 9 bases between the germline ends. CDR3 amino acids: CASSLRRTNTEAFF. DNA for the CDR3: TGTGCCAGCAGCTTACGTCGGACAAACACTGAAGCTTTCTTT.

V and J are TRBV5-4 and TRBJ2-1; 14 positions match TRBD2. The CDR3 is 17 residues long. The J segment lost 6 bases and the V segment lost 3 bases, leaving 8 bases of the junction unmatched. The V gene's germline CDR1 is SGHNT and CDR2 YYREEE (reference sequence). CDR3 DNA sequence: TGTGCCAGCAGCTCCCCCCCGGGACTAGCGGGAGTCAATGAGCAGTTCTTC. The encoded protein is CASSSPPGLAGVNEQFF.

The chain couples TRBV7-2 to TRBJ2-1, with TRBD2 identical over 7 bases. Germline assignment: CDR1 SGHTA and CDR2 FQGNSA. This CDR3 is built from 16 residues. The ends lost 1 base at V and 4 bases at J; junction bases unmatched: 7. The CDR3 protein is CASSLGGLLLYNEQFF. DNA for the CDR3: TGTGCCAGCAGCTTAGGGGGACTACTATTATACAATGAGCAGTTCTTC.

The V and J genes are TRBV18 and TRBJ1-5; 11 nucleotides match TRBD1. The CDR3 covers 16 residues. Losses at the gene ends were 5 bases for V and 5 bases for J; bases not matched to a gene: 8. Germline loops: CDR1 KGHSH, CDR2 LQKENI. The CDR3: CASSSVTGQGDQPQHF. CDR3 bases: TGTGCCAGCTCATCCGTAACGGGACAGGGGGATCAGCCCCAGCATTTT.